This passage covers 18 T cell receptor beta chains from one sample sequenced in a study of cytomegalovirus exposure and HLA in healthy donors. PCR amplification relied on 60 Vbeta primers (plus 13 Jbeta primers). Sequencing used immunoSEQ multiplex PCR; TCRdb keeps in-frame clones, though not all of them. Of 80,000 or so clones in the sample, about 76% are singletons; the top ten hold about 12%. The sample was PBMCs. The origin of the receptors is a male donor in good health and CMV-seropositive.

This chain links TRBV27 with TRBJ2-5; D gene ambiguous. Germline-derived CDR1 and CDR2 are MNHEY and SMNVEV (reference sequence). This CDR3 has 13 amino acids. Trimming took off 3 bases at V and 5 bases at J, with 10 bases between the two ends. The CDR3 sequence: CASSFRGVETQYF. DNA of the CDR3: TGTGCCAGCAGTTTTAGAGGAGTGGAGACCCAGTACTTC.

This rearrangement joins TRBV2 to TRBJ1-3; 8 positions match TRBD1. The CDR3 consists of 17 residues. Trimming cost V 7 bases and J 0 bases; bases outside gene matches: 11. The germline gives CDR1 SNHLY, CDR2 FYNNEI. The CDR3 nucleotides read TGTGCCAGCAACCCCAGGACAGGGCCAATCTCTGGAAACACCATATATTTT. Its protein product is CASNPRTGPISGNTIYF.

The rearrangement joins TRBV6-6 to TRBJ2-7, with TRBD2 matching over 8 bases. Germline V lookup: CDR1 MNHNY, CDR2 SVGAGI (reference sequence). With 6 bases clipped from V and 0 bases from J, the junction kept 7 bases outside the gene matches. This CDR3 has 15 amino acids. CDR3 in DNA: TGTGCCAGCAGCCTCACTAGCGGACCCTCCTACGAGCAGTACTTC. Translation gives CASSLTSGPSYEQYF.

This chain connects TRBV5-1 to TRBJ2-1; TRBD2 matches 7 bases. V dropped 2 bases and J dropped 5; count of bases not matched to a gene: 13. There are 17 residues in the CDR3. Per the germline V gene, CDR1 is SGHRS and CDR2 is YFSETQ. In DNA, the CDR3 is TGCGCCAGCAGCTTTGATGGGAGGGCTGGGGCAAACAATGAGCAGTTCTTC. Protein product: CASSFDGRAGANNEQFF.

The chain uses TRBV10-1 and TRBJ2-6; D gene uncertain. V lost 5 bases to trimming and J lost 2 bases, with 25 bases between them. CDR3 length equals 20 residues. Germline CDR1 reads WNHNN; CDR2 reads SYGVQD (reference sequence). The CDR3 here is CASSLSRRVPRPPGANVLTF. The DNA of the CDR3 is TGCGCCAGCAGTTTAAGCCGTCGGGTTCCTCGTCCCCCTGGGGCCAACGTCCTGACTTTC.

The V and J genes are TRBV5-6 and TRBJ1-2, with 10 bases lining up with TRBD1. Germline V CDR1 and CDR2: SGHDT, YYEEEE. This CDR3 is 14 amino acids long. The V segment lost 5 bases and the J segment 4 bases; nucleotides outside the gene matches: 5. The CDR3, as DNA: TGTGCCAGCAGTAACCGGGACAGGGGCTATGGCTACACCTTC. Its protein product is CASSNRDRGYGYTF.

As DNA, the CDR3 is TGTGCCAGCAGCCGAGTGCCTGCTGAGACGCAGTATTTT. Encoded protein: CASSRVPAETQYF. This chain uses TRBV7-3 with TRBJ2-3; no firm D call. Trimming took 5 bases from V and 9 from J, leaving 15 bases between them. From germline, CDR1 is SGHTA and CDR2 FQGTGA. This CDR3 comprises 13 residues.

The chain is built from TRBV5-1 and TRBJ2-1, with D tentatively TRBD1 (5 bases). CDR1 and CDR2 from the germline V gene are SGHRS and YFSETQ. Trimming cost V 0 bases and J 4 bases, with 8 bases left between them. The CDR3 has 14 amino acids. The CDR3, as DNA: TGCGCCAGCAGCTTGGGACAGCCGTACAATGAGCAGTTCTTC. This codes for CASSLGQPYNEQFF.

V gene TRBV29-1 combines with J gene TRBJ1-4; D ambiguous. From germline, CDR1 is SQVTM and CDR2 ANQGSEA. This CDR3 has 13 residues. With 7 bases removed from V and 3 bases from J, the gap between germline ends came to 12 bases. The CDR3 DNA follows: TGCAGCGGTGGGCCCGAGCCTAATGAAAAACTGTTTTTT. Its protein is CSGGPEPNEKLFF.

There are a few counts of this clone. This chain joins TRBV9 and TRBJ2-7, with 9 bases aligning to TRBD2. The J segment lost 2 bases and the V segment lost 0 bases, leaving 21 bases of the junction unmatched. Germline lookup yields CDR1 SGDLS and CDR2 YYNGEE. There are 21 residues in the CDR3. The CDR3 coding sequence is TGTGCCAGCAGCGTAGCTCCCCGCGGACTGGTCCTAGCGGGGACGACCTACGAGCAGTACTTC. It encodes CASSVAPRGLVLAGTTYEQYF.

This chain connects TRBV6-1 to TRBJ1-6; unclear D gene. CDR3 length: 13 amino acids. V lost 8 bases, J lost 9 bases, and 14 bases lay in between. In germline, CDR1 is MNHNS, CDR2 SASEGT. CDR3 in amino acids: CASYGAGGSPLHF. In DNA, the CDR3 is TGTGCCAGCTATGGTGCGGGCGGTTCACCCCTCCACTTT.

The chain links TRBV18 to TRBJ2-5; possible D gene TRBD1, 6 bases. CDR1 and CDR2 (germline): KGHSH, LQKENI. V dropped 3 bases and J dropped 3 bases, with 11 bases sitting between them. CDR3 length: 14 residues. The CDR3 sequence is CASSPQQGEETQYF. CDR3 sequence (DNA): TGTGCCAGCTCACCTCAACAGGGAGAAGAGACCCAGTACTTC.

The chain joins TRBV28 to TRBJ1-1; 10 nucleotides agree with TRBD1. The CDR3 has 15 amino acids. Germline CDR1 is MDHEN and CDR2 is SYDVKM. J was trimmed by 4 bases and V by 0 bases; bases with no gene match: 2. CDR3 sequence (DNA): TGTGCCAGCAGTTTATGGGGACAGGGGCGCACTGAAGCTTTCTTT. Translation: CASSLWGQGRTEAFF. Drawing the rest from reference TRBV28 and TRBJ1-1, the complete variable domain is DVKVTQSSRYLVKRTGEKVFLECVQDMDHENMFWYRQDPGLGLRLIYFSYDVKMKEKGDIPEGYSVSREKKERFSLILESASTNQTSMYLCASSLWGQGRTEAFFGQGTRLTVV.

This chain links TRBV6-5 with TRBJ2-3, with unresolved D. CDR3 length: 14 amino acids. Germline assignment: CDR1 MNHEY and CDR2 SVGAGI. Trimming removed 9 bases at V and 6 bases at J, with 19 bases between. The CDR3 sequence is CARLRRHPRDTQYF. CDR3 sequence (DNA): TGTGCCAGACTAAGACGGCACCCTAGGGATACGCAGTATTTT.

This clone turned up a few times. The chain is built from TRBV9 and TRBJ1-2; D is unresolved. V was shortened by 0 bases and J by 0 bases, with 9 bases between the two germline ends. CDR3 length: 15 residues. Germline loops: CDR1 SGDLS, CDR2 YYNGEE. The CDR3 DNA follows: TGTGCCAGCAGCGTAGAGCCGGTAGCTAACTATGGCTACACCTTC. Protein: CASSVEPVANYGYTF.

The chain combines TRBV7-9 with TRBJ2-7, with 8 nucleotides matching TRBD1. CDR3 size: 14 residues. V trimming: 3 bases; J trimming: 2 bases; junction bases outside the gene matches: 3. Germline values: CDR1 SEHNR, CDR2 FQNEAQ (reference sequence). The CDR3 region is CASSFRDRTYEQYF. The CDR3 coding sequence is TGTGCCAGCAGCTTCCGGGACAGGACCTACGAGCAGTACTTC.

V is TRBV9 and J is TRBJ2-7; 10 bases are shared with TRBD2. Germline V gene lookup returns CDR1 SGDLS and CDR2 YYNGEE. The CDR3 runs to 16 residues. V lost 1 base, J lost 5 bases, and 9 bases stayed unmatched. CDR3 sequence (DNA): TGTGCCAGCAGCGTAAGCGGGAGGGCCGGGAGGGACGAGCAGTACTTC. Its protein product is CASSVSGRAGRDEQYF.

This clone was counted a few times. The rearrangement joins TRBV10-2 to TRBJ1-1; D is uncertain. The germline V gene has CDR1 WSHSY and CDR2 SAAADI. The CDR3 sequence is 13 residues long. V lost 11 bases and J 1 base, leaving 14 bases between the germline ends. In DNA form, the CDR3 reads TGCGCCTCCAGCGGTCTGCCGAACACTGAAGCTTTCTTT. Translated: CASSGLPNTEAFF.